The entry below gives a single T cell receptor beta chain sequence along with its context. Its antigen is unknown. No fewer than 7 million PBMCs went into each sample. The authors ran a second PCR of roughly 6 to 11 cycles using a sample-barcoded 5' primer and a J-beta primer mix. TCRdb re-called the 5' RACE reads through MiXCR, storing one row per CDR3 protein. Here the sample spans 650,000 to 1,000,000 distinct CDR3 sequences, around 45% being singletons. The ends were cut back, 3 bases at V and 4 bases at J, with 13 bases in the middle. CDR1 is MDHEN and CDR2 is SYDVKM in the germline V gene. This CDR3 contains 15 residues. The sample comes from a study of blood T cells in healthy people across ages. Study results and limitations: PBMCs left unsorted prevented a conclusive naive versus antigen-experienced comparison.

The origin of this receptor is a man of 80 years or more in good health. The sample taken for sequencing was blood. J is TRBJ2-1 and V is TRBV28, with D maybe TRBD1 (6 bases). For the CDR3, the DNA is TGTGCCAGCAGTTTGCGTCAGGGGTATTACAATGAGCAGTTCTTC. Residues: CASSLRQGYYNEQFF.